Each of the 6 T cell receptor beta chains below was sequenced from the same sample in a study of CD8 T cells in Susac syndrome (dated 2019 in TCRdb). Library preparation was by the immunoSEQ multiplex PCR assay. RNA was extracted using the RNeasy kit, and about 0.5 to 1 ug of the RNA was reverse transcribed with random hexamers. Starting from the raw public reads, TCRdb applied fastp trimming at Q25, assembled clones with MiXCR and retained in-frame beta chains. Rows matching on CDR3 protein sequence are summarized as one entry with the most common DNA and genes. Present in this sample are roughly 150,000 distinct CDR3 sequences, approximately 96% of which were seen just once. 0.065% to 0.1% of the sample is in the top ten clones. The sample comprised CD4+ T cells from PBMCs. Receptors originate from a human donor with Susac syndrome.

The chain couples TRBV20-1 to TRBJ2-2; TRBD1 or TRBD2 may be the D gene (6 bases each). The V gene's germline CDR1 is DFQATT and CDR2 SNEGSKA (reference sequence). V lost 0 bases and J lost 5, with 13 bases in between. CDR3 length: 15 amino acids. In nucleotides, the CDR3 is TGCAGTGCTAGAGATCCGGGGGCCGGGACCGGGGAGCTGTTTTTT. Residues: CSARDPGAGTGELFF.

The chain recombines TRBV20-1 with TRBJ1-1; 7 bases line up with TRBD1. The V segment lost 7 bases and the J segment 4 bases; nucleotides outside the gene matches: 12. In germline, CDR1 is DFQATT, CDR2 SNEGSKA (reference sequence). The CDR3 runs 14 residues. In nucleotides, the CDR3 is TGCAGTGTTAATCAGCAGGGGGTGAGCACTGAAGCTTTCTTT. It codes for CSVNQQGVSTEAFF.

J is TRBJ2-7 and V is TRBV11-2; TRBD2 agrees at 11 bases. The junction had 8 bases not matched to a gene; V was cut back by 1 base and J by 6 bases. Germline assignment: CDR1 SGHAT and CDR2 FQNNGV. The CDR3 consists of 16 residues. This CDR3 reads CASSLVPTSGRGEQYF. The CDR3 region has the DNA TGTGCCAGCAGCTTAGTCCCTACTAGCGGGAGAGGCGAGCAGTACTTC.

V gene TRBV29-1 combines with J gene TRBJ2-5, with D perhaps being TRBD1 or TRBD2 (6 bases each). The CDR3 covers 13 residues. V was pared by 6 bases and J by 4 bases, with 15 bases between. Germline loops: CDR1 SQVTM, CDR2 ANQGSEA. The CDR3 is CSVEGGRGETQYF. CDR3 nucleotides: TGCAGCGTCGAGGGGGGCCGGGGAGAGACCCAGTACTTC. Based on the CDR3 plus reference TRBV29-1 and TRBJ2-5, the full variable domain is SAVISQKPSRDICQRGTSLTIQCQVDSQVTMMFWYRQQPGQSLTLIATANQGSEATYESGFVIDKFPISRPNLTFSTLTVSNMSPEDSSIYLCSVEGGRGETQYFGPGTRLLVL.

This chain uses TRBV3-1 with TRBJ1-1; tentative D call: TRBD1 (5 bases). With 2 bases removed from V and 10 bases from J, the gap between germline ends came to 11 bases. This CDR3 has 12 residues. Looked up from germline, CDR1 is LGHDT and CDR2 is YNNKEL (reference sequence). CDR3 in amino acids: CASSQPGGRAFF. The CDR3 region has the DNA TGTGCCAGCAGCCAACCGGGGGGGAGAGCTTTCTTT.

The chain is built from TRBV12-3 or TRBV12-4 and TRBJ2-5; TRBD1 might be the D (5 bases). The ends were cut back, 3 bases at V and 5 bases at J, with 7 bases in the middle. This CDR3 has 12 residues. The CDR3 DNA sequence: TGTGCCAGCAGTTTGACAGAGGAGACCCAGTACTTC. It is translated as CASSLTEETQYF.